This entry features one TCR beta chain sequence. Which antigen it targets is not known. Per-base qualities were not stored, and no clone one base away is much larger. The sample originates from a study of vaccination effects on CD4 cells after COVID-19 (dated by TCRdb to the early 2020s). Looking at the study overall: Across the study, the median time from the second dose to post-vaccine sampling was 72 days (range 14 to 241). The full study included some eleven COVID-19 convalescent patients and several SARS-CoV-2-naive healthy vaccine recipients. Cultures from other donors in the study were sequenced using the Oncomine TCR Beta short-read assay on an Illumina iSeq 100. SARS-CoV-2 spike-specific CD4+ TCR repertoires were compared before and after mRNA vaccination in COVID-19 convalescent patients and in infection-naive vaccine recipients. The study at large found these results: Both infection-induced and vaccine-induced clones contracted markedly at late post-vaccination timepoints, which is consistent with waning T cell responses. In healthy vaccine recipients, vaccine-induced clones were almost all SARS-CoV-2 mono-reactive, with only 1 of 255 being cross-reactive with common cold coronaviruses. The study was limited by a small number of convalescent patients and lacked early post-infection timepoints.

In the ViraFEST assay, PBMC were stimulated with viral peptide pools, and TCR sequencing was then used to find antigen-specific CD4+ T cell clonotypes based on their expansion. After about 9 days of culture, CD4+ T cells were isolated with the EasySep CD4+ T cell isolation kit. Participants received two doses of either the BNT162b2 or the mRNA-1273 mRNA SARS-CoV-2 vaccine. The absence of prior SARS-CoV-2 infection in healthy vaccine recipients was confirmed by negative nucleocapsid antibodies before and after vaccination. Two million PBMC per well were cultured in IMDM with about 5.4% human AB serum, 7.5 to 10 IU/ml IL-2 and gentamicin, plus 10 ug/ml peptides. On days 3 and 7, half of the culture medium was replaced with fresh IL-2-containing medium. Unless noted otherwise, every peptide stimulation condition was cultured in triplicate wells. Using Ficoll-Paque Plus gradient centrifugation, PBMC were separated from whole blood and then either used fresh or cryopreserved at -140C. Overlapping peptide pools spanned the spike proteins of SARS-CoV-2 and the common cold coronaviruses HCoV-NL63, HCoV-OC43 and HCoV-229E. The QIAamp micro DNA kit was used to extract genomic DNA from the cultured CD4+ T cells.

CDR1 and CDR2 are read off the germline V gene (reference sequence) as LNHDA and SQIVND. Spanning cysteine to phenylalanine, the CDR3 consists of 13 amino acids. Kept here is only the CDR3 DNA, which spans 39 bases and is read in frame from base 1. V is shortened by 6 bases, J by 3 bases, and the region joining them spans 11 bases. Library generation was performed with the immunoSEQ multiplex PCR assay. DNA from the CD4+ T cells that had been cultured and isolated underwent TCR beta CDR3 sequencing. Regarding the original processing steps: Non-productive TCR sequences were removed and reads were trimmed to the CDR3 region, keeping CDR3s of at least 7 amino acids. The MANAFEST web app was used to identify antigen-specific clonotypes by comparing expansion in peptide wells with expansion in reference cultures. Positive clones required FDR<0.05 expansion versus reference and all other wells, odds ratio above 5, and frequency above 0.1% in two replicate wells. A clonotype was defined as cross-reactive if the clonotype was significantly expanded both in SARS-CoV-2 spike wells and in at least one common cold coronavirus spike condition. CDR3 similarity was assessed by Levenshtein distance using the stringdist R package, and unrooted trees were constructed with ape in R 3.6.1. TCRdb provides this immuneACCESS table in a form limited to in-frame rearrangements. Some clones are lacking; in checked studies, under half of them reflect an unresolved V gene, and why the rest are absent is not known. V and J calls and clone size are as listed in that table; D and trimming were resolved from the DNA. This sample gives some 30,000 clones in total; roughly 85% of them show up just once. The top ten constitute 1.4% of the sample.

In this chain, TRBV19 is recombined with TRBJ1-1; TRBD1 is a possible D gene, resting on 5 matching bases. This receptor was taken from a human donor who received a COVID-19 vaccine. Some clones in this sample may be carry-over from other donors' samples. Sequencing was performed on CD4+ T cells from PBMCs cultured with HCoV-NL63 spike peptides, taken after COVID-19 vaccination. The intended sense of this specimen's cell subset or site label: HCoV-NL63 spike overlapping peptide pool stimulation. Here is the DNA: TGTGCCAGTAGGACAGCGACACACACTGAAGCTTTCTTT. The encoded protein is CASRTATHTEAFF.